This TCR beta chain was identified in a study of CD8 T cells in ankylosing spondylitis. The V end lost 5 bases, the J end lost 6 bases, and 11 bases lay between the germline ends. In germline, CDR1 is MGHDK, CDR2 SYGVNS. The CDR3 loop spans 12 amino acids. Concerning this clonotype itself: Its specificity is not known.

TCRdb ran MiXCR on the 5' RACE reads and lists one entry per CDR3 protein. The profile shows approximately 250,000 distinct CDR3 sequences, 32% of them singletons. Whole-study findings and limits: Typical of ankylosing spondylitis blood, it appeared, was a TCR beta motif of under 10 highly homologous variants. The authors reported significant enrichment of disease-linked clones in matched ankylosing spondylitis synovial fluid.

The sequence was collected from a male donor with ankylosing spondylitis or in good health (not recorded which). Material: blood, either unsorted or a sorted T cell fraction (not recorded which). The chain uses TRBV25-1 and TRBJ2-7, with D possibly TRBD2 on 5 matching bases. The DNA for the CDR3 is TGTGCCAGCAGTCCCGGACTGACCGAGCAGTACTTC. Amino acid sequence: CASSPGLTEQYF.